Shown below are 9 T cell receptor beta chains from a single sample sequenced in a study of blood T cell repertoires in COVID-19. Some clones are missing from TCRdb's copy, which holds only in-frame ones; the method was immunoSEQ multiplex PCR. The sample lists about 360,000 clones, less than 90% occurring once. Sequenced: peripheral blood. These receptors were collected from a woman aged 60-70 years with COVID-19, enrolled during active disease.

The chain carries TRBV5-6 and TRBJ1-6; D is ambiguous. V was trimmed by 1 base and J by 6 bases, leaving 8 bases between them. Germline V gene data show CDR1 as SGHDT and CDR2 as YYEEEE. The CDR3 extends over 14 amino acids. In DNA form, the CDR3 reads TGTGCCAGCAGCTTGTATTACAGTAATTCACCCCTCCACTTT. Its translation: CASSLYYSNSPLHF.

The chain has TRBV11-2 and TRBJ2-3, with 11 bases aligning to TRBD2. The CDR3 has 17 residues. Per the germline V gene, CDR1 is SGHAT and CDR2 is FQNNGV. Trimming removed 2 bases from V and 1 base from J; junction bases left unmatched: 5. In DNA, the CDR3 is TGTGCCAGCAGCTTACTCATGACTAGCGGGGGCACAGATACGCAGTATTTT. Its protein is CASSLLMTSGGTDTQYF.

This clone appeared once. The rearrangement uses TRBV12-3 or TRBV12-4 and TRBJ1-6; D not resolved. The CDR3 runs to 11 residues. Deletions cut 7 bases from V and 7 bases from J, with 5 bases between. In DNA form, the CDR3 reads TGTGCCAGCACCGAGAATTCACCCCTCCACTTT. Residues: CASTENSPLHF.

The gene calls are TRBV7-8 and TRBJ1-1; TRBD1 matches at 11 bases. The ends lost 5 bases at V and 4 bases at J; junction bases unmatched: 3. Germline CDR1 reads SGHVS; CDR2 reads FQNEAQ. The CDR3 spans 14 residues. The CDR3 sequence: CASSPGTGGTEAFF. The CDR3 nucleotides are TGTGCCAGCAGCCCGGGGACAGGGGGCACTGAAGCTTTCTTT.

The chain carries TRBV12-3 or TRBV12-4 and TRBJ2-5, with 8 bases that match TRBD2. CDR3 length equals 13 residues. V lost 3 bases, J lost 4 bases, and 1 base stayed unmatched. The CDR3 bases are TGTGCCAGCAGTTTCGGGACTAGAGAGACCCAGTACTTC. Translation: CASSFGTRETQYF.

This chain links TRBV7-9 with TRBJ2-7, with a tentative D call TRBD1 (6 bases). Trimming shortened V by 6 bases and J by 4 bases, and 16 bases separated the two germline ends. The CDR3 has 14 residues. CDR1 is SEHNR, CDR2 FQNEAQ, per germline (reference sequence). The CDR3 protein is CASSVNRAPYEQYF. The CDR3 bases are TGTGCCAGCAGTGTAAACAGGGCGCCGTACGAGCAGTACTTC.

The genes are TRBV4-3 and TRBJ1-3, with D uncertain. Germline CDR1 reads LGHNA; CDR2 reads YSLEER. V lost 2 bases to trimming and J lost 5 bases, with 4 bases between them. The CDR3 has 12 amino acids. The CDR3: CASSQNRNTIYF. The CDR3 DNA sequence: TGCGCCAGCAGCCAAAATAGAAACACCATATATTTT.

The genes are TRBV19 and TRBJ1-2; 8 nucleotides match TRBD1. Germline CDR1 is LNHDA and CDR2 is SQIVND (reference sequence). Losses at the gene ends were 5 bases for V and 0 bases for J; bases not matched to a gene: 2. The CDR3 length is 14 residues. As DNA, the CDR3 is TGTGCCAGTAGTTGGGACAGGTCTAACTATGGCTACACCTTC. As protein: CASSWDRSNYGYTF.

This chain links TRBV6-2 or TRBV6-3 with TRBJ2-5; TRBD2 aligns across 15 bases. This CDR3 contains 19 residues. Unmatched junction bases numbered 10, after V lost 5 bases and J lost 0 bases. Germline V gene data show CDR1 as MNHEY and CDR2 as SVGEGT. Here the CDR3 DNA reads TGTGCCAGCAGTACCGCCCCTGGGACTAGCGGGGGGCACCAAGAGACCCAGTACTTC. Its translation is CASSTAPGTSGGHQETQYF.